This TCR beta chain was sequenced for a study of CD8+CD57+ T cells in acquired aplastic anemia. At the level of the study: DNA recovered from sorted CD4+ and CD8+ cells had a mean of approximately 3.2 ug.

CD8+CD57+ cell expansion, shown by flow cytometry, had occurred in the patients selected for sequencing. J lost 6 bases, V lost 3 bases, and 8 bases had no gene match. Germline V gene lookup returns CDR1 LNHNV and CDR2 YYDKDF (reference sequence). The CDR3 is 16 amino acids. TCR beta VDJ and CDR3 profiling used genomic DNA as template. TCRdb called the reads again in MiXCR, with one record for every CDR3 protein. The sample holds over 150,000 distinct CDR3 sequences, around 75% seen once. Specimen: sorted CD4+, CD8+, or CD8+CD57+ T cells (not recorded which) from PBMCs. This sequence was found in a human donor with aplastic anemia. This chain links TRBV15 with TRBJ2-3; 11 bases are a match to TRBD2. CDR3 in amino acids: CATSSYQTSGSDTQYF. The DNA for the CDR3 is TGTGCCACCAGCAGCTACCAAACTAGCGGGAGTGATACGCAGTATTTT.